The 14 T cell receptor beta chains reported below all come from one sample, sequenced in a study of technical replicates of blood from a handful of donors. Produced via immunoSEQ multiplex PCR; TCRdb's table is partial and in-frame only. The data hold about 59,000 clones, with around 93% observed a single time. Sequencing used PBMCs. Receptors were obtained from a human donor in good health. Some clones in this sample may be carry-over from other donors' samples.

This clone appeared once. This chain connects TRBV6-1 to TRBJ1-2; the D is unclear. The CDR3 runs to 13 residues. V shed 7 bases and J shed 4 bases, with 13 bases lying between them. CDR1 and CDR2 from the germline V gene are MNHNS and SASEGT. The CDR3 DNA follows: TGTGCCAGCAAACTAGGACTGACCTATGGCTACACCTTC. Amino acids: CASKLGLTYGYTF.

This chain joins TRBV10-3 and TRBJ1-2; 8 bases agree with TRBD1. The CDR3 runs to 14 residues. V was pared by 2 bases and J by 6 bases, with 5 bases of the junction left unmatched. CDR1 and CDR2 (germline): ENHRY, SYGVKD. CDR3: CAISETDRVDGYTF. The DNA for the CDR3 is TGTGCCATCAGTGAGACGGACAGGGTTGATGGCTACACCTTC.

This chain connects TRBV27 to TRBJ2-7, with 10 bases aligning to TRBD1. Trimming removed 4 bases from V and 7 bases from J; junction bases left unmatched: 7. This CDR3 is 14 amino acids long. Germline assignment: CDR1 MNHEY and CDR2 SMNVEV (reference sequence). This CDR3 reads CASSSWDRGREQYF. As DNA, the CDR3 is TGTGCCAGCAGTTCCTGGGACAGGGGTAGGGAGCAGTACTTC.

V is TRBV7-2 and J is TRBJ2-5, with D maybe TRBD1 (6 bases). CDR1 SGHTA and CDR2 FQGNSA come from the germline V gene. V was cut by 7 bases and J by 3 bases, with 18 bases left in between. CDR3 length: 15 amino acids. The CDR3 DNA follows: TGTGCCAGCAACTCGTATGGTGGGGGCAAAGAGACCCAGTACTTC. Amino acid sequence: CASNSYGGGKETQYF.

The V gene is TRBV25-1, the J gene TRBJ2-7; D may be TRBD1 (6 bases). CDR1 is MGHDK and CDR2 is SYGVNS in the germline V gene. V lost 1 base, J lost 10 bases, and 17 bases lay in between. The CDR3 totals 14 residues. Here the CDR3 reads CASSESYRESRQYF. The CDR3 nucleotides are TGTGCCAGCAGTGAATCGTACAGGGAGTCCCGCCAGTACTTC.

The chain recombines TRBV5-1 with TRBJ2-3; 9 bases are shared with TRBD2. Unmatched junction bases numbered 9, after V lost 9 bases and J lost 4 bases. CDR3 length equals 14 residues. Germline values: CDR1 SGHRS, CDR2 YFSETQ. The CDR3 coding sequence is TGCGCCACAACTCGGGGCGGGAGGGCAGATACGCAGTATTTT. It is translated as CATTRGGRADTQYF.

The chain joins TRBV18 to TRBJ2-7, with 8 bases aligning to TRBD1. The ends lost 3 bases at V and 6 bases at J; junction bases unmatched: 4. In germline, CDR1 is KGHSH, CDR2 LQKENI. This CDR3 comprises 13 residues. Written as DNA, the CDR3 is TGTGCCAGCTCACCTCAACAGGGGGTCGAGCAGTACTTC. Translated, it gives CASSPQQGVEQYF.

V and J are TRBV30 and TRBJ2-1, with a tentative D call TRBD2 (7 bases). The CDR3 covers 19 residues. The V end was cut by 3 bases, the J end by 0 bases, with 24 bases between. Looked up from germline, CDR1 is GTSNPN and CDR2 is SVGIG (reference sequence). CDR3 in amino acids: CAWSGGLVRTPISYNEQFF. In nucleotides, the CDR3 is TGTGCCTGGAGCGGGGGGCTCGTCAGGACTCCTATCTCCTACAATGAGCAGTTCTTC.

The rearrangement uses TRBV27 and TRBJ2-7; 8 bases fit TRBD1. The CDR3 has 16 residues. The V segment lost 5 bases and the J segment 3 bases; nucleotides outside the gene matches: 12. Germline loops: CDR1 MNHEY, CDR2 SMNVEV (reference sequence). CDR3 region: CASSPQGALDHYEQYF. The CDR3 region has the DNA TGTGCCAGCAGTCCCCAGGGGGCCCTAGATCACTACGAGCAGTACTTC.

The J gene is TRBJ2-7, the V gene TRBV7-8, with TRBD2 matching over 8 bases. CDR3 length: 16 amino acids. Trimming cost V 1 base and J 5 bases; bases outside gene matches: 10. Per germline, CDR1 SGHVS and CDR2 FQNEAQ. For the CDR3, the DNA is TGTGCCAGCAGCTTAGGGGTCGGGAGGGCGGCCAACGAGCAGTACTTC. Its translation: CASSLGVGRAANEQYF.

The rearrangement links TRBV5-4 to TRBJ2-7, with 7 positions matching TRBD1. Trimming removed 4 bases from V and 0 bases from J; junction bases left unmatched: 4. Germline V gene sequence: CDR1 SGHNT, CDR2 YYREEE (reference sequence). This CDR3 comprises 14 residues. CDR3 residues: CASSPDRFSYEQYF. CDR3 DNA sequence: TGTGCCAGCAGCCCGGACAGGTTCTCCTACGAGCAGTACTTC. The full variable domain, its missing parts supplied by reference TRBV5-4 and TRBJ2-7, is ETGVTQSPTHLIKTRGQQVTLRCSSQSGHNTVSWYQQALGQGPQFIFQYYREEENGRGNFPPRFSGLQFPNYSSELNVNALELDDSALYLCASSPDRFSYEQYFGPGTRLTVT.

The V call is TRBV2, the J call TRBJ2-5; 8 nucleotides match TRBD1. The germline gives CDR1 SNHLY, CDR2 FYNNEI. Trimming removed 8 bases from V and 5 bases from J; junction bases left unmatched: 13. The CDR3 is made up of 15 amino acids. The CDR3 loop reads CASGSFGRGQETQYF. The CDR3 DNA follows: TGTGCCAGCGGAAGCTTCGGCAGGGGGCAGGAGACCCAGTACTTC. The full variable domain, in which reference TRBV2 and TRBJ2-5 provide the parts outside the CDR3, is EPEVTQTPSHQVTQMGQEVILRCVPISNHLYFYWYRQILGQKVEFLVSFYNNEISEKSEIFDDQFSVERPDGSNFTLKIRSTKLEDSAMYFCASGSFGRGQETQYFGPGTRLLVL.

The chain recombines TRBV7-9 with TRBJ2-5, with 10 bases lining up with TRBD2. The CDR3 runs to 16 residues. After removal of 2 bases from V and 4 bases from J, the junction contained 7 bases not matched to a gene. Germline CDR1 SEHNR, CDR2 FQNEAQ (reference sequence). CDR3 sequence (DNA): TGTGCCAGCAGCTTAACAGAAAGACTAGCGGGAGAGACCCAGTACTTC. Protein product: CASSLTERLAGETQYF.

The V and J genes are TRBV15 and TRBJ2-2; TRBD2 matches at 12 bases. CDR1 is LNHNV and CDR2 is YYDKDF in the germline V gene (reference sequence). Unmatched junction bases numbered 5, after V lost 5 bases and J lost 1 base. The CDR3 extends over 17 amino acids. The DNA of the CDR3 is TGTGCCACCAGCGCTAGGACTAGCGGGGTGAACACCGGGGAGCTGTTTTTT. Translating gives CATSARTSGVNTGELFF.